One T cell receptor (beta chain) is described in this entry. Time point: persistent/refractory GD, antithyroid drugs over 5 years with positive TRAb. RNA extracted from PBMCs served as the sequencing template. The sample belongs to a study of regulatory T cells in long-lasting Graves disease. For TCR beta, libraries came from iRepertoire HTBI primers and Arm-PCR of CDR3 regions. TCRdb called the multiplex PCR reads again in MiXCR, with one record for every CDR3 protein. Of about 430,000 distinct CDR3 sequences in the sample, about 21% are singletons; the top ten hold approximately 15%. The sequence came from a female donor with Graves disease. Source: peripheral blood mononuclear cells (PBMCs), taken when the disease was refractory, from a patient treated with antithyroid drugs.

CDR3 in amino acids: CASSFDPGANTEAFF. The CDR3 nucleotides read TGCGCCAGCAGCTTCGACCCGGGGGCTAACACTGAAGCTTTCTTT. V is TRBV5-1 and J is TRBJ1-1; possibly TRBD1 for D (6 bases). V dropped 2 bases and J dropped 2 bases, with 13 bases sitting between them. Germline loops: CDR1 SGHRS, CDR2 YFSETQ. CDR3 length: 15 amino acids.